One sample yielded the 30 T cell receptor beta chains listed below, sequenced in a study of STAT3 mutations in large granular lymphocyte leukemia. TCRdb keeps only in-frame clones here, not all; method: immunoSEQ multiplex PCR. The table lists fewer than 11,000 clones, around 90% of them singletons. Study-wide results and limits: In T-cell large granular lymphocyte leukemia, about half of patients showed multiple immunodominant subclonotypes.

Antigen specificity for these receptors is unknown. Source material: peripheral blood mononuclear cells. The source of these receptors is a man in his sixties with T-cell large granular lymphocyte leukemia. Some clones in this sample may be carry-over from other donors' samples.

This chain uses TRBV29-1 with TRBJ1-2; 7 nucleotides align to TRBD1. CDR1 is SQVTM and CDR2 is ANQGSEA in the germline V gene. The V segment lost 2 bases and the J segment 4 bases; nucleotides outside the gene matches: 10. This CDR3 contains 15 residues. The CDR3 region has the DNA TGCAGCGTTGAAAACGGGGCAGGGGGAAGCTATGGCTACACCTTC. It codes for CSVENGAGGSYGYTF.

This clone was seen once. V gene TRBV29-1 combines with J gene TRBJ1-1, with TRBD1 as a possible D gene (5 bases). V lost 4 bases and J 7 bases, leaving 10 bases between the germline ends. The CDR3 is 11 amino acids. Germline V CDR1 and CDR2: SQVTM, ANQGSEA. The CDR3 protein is CSVGQGLEAFF. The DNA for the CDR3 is TGCAGCGTTGGGCAGGGCCTTGAAGCTTTCTTT.

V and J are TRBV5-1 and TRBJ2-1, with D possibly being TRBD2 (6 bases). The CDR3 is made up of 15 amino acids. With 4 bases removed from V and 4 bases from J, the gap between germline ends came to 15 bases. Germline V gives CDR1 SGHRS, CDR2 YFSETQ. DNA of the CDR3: TGCGCCAGCAGCCCGGGTTGGGGACTTTACAATGAGCAGTTCTTC. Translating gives CASSPGWGLYNEQFF.

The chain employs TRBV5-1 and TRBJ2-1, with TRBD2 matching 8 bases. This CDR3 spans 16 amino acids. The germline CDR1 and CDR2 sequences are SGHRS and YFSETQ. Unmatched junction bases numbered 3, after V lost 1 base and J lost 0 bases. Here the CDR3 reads CASSLRGGASYNEQFF. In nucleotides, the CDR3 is TGCGCCAGCAGCTTGCGGGGGGGAGCCTCCTACAATGAGCAGTTCTTC.

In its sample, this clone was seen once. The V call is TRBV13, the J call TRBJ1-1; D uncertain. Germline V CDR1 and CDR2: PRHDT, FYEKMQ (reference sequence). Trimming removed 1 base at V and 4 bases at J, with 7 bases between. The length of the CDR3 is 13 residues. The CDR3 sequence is CASSLATLTEAFF. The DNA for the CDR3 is TGTGCCAGCAGCTTAGCGACACTCACTGAAGCTTTCTTT.

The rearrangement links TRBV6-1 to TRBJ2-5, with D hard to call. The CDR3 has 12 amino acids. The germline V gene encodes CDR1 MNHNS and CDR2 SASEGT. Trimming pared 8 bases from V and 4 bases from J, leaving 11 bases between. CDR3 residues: CASGWQAETQYF. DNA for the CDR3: TGTGCCAGCGGGTGGCAGGCAGAGACCCAGTACTTC.

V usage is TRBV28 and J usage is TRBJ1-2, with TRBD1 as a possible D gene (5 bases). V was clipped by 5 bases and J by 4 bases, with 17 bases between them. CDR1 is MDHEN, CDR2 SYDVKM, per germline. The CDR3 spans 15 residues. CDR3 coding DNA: TGTGCCAGCAGTCCCCAGGGAGGGGAAACCTATGGCTACACCTTC. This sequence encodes CASSPQGGETYGYTF.

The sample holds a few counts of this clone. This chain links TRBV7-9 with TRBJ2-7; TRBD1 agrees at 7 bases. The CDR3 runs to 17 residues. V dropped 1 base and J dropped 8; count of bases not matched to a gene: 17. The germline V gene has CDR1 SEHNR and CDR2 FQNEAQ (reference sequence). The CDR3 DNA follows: TGTGCCAGCAGCTTAGGACGAGGACAGGCCTTCCGTTGGAAGCAGTACTTC. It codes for CASSLGRGQAFRWKQYF.

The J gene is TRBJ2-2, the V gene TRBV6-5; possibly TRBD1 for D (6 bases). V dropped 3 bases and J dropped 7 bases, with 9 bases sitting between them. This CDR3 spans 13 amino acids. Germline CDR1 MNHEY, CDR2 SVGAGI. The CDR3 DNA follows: TGTGCCAGCAGTTATGGGGGCTACGGGGAGCTGTTTTTT. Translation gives CASSYGGYGELFF.

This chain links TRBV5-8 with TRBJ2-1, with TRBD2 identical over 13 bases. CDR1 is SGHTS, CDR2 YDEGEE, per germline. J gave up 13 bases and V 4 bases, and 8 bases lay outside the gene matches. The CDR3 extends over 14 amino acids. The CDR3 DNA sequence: TGTGCCAGCAGCGATGGGACTAGCGGGAAACAACAGTTCTTC. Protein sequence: CASSDGTSGKQQFF.

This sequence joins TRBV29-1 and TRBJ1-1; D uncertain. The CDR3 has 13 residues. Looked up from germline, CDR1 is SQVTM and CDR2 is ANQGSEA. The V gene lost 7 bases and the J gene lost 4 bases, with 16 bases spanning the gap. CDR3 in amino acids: CSALPSQGTEAFF. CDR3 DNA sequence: TGCAGCGCTCTCCCTTCCCAAGGCACTGAAGCTTTCTTT.

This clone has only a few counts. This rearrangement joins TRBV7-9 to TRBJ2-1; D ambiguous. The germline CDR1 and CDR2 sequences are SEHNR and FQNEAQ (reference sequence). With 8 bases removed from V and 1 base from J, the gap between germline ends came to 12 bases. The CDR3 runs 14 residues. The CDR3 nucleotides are TGTGCCAGCCGACGACTTGATTCCTACAATGAGCAGTTCTTC. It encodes CASRRLDSYNEQFF.

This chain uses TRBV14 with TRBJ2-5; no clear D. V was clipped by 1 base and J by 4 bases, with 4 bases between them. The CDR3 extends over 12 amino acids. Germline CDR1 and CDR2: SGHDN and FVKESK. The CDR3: CASSQGRETQYF. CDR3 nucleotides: TGTGCCAGCAGCCAAGGCAGAGAGACCCAGTACTTC.

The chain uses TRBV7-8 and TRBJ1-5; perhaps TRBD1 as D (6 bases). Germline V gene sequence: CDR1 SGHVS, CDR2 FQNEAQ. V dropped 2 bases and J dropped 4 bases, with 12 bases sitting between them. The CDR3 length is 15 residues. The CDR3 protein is CASSLWRQENQPQHF. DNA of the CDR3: TGTGCCAGCAGCTTATGGCGACAGGAGAATCAGCCCCAGCATTTT.

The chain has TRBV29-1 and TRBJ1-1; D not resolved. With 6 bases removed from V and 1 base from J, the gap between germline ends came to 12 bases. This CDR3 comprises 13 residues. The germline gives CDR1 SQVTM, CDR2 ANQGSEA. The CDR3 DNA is TGCAGCGTCCCACCGCTCGAGAACACTGAAGCTTTCTTT. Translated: CSVPPLENTEAFF.

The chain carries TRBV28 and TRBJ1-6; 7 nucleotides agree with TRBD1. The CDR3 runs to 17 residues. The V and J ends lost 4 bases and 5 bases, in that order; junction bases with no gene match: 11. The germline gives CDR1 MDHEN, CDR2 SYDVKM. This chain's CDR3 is CASSYPGGTGDNSPLHF. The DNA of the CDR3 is TGTGCCAGCAGTTATCCAGGGGGGACGGGGGATAATTCACCCCTCCACTTT. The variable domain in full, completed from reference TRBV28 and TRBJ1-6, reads DVKVTQSSRYLVKRTGEKVFLECVQDMDHENMFWYRQDPGLGLRLIYFSYDVKMKEKGDIPEGYSVSREKKERFSLILESASTNQTSMYLCASSYPGGTGDNSPLHFGNGTRLTVT.

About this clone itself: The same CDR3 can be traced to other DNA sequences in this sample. In nucleotides, the CDR3 is TGTGCCAGCAGTTTAGGTGGCGGGAGCTCCTACAATGAGCAGTTCTTC. This gives the protein CASSLGGGSSYNEQFF. J is TRBJ2-1 and V is TRBV28; 7 nucleotides agree with TRBD2. Trimming took 2 bases from V and 0 from J; bases not matched to a gene: 4. The CDR3 has 16 residues. Looked up from germline, CDR1 is MDHEN and CDR2 is SYDVKM.

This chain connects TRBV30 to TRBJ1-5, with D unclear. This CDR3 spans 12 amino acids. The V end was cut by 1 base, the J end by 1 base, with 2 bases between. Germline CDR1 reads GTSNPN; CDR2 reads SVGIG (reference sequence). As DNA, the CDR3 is TGTGCCTGGAGTGAAAGCAATCAGCCCCAGCATTTT. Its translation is CAWSESNQPQHF. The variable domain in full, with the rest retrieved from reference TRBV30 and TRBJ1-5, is SQTIHQWPATLVQPVGSPLSLECTVEGTSNPNLYWYRQAAGRGLQLLFYSVGIGQISSEVPQNLSASRPQDRQFILSSKKLLLSDSGFYLCAWSESNQPQHFGDGTRLSIL.

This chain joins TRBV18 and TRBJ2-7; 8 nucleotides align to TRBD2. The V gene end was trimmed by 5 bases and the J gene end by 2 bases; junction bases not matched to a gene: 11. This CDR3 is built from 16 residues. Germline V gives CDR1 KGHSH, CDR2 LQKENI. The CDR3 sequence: CASSTSPGLAAYEQYF. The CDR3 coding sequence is TGTGCCAGCTCAACCTCCCCCGGACTAGCAGCCTACGAGCAGTACTTC.

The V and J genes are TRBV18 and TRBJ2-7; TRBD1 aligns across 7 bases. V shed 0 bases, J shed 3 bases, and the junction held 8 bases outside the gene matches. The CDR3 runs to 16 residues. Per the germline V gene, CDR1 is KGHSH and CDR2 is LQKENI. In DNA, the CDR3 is TGTGCCAGCTCACCACCGCACGGGACAGCCAACTACGAGCAGTACTTC. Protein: CASSPPHGTANYEQYF.

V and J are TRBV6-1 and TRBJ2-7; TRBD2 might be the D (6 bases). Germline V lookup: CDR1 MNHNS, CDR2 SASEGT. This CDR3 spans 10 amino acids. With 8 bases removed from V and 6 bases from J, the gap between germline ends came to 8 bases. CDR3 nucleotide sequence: TGTGCCAGCGGGAGGTCCGAGCAGTACTTC. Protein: CASGRSEQYF.

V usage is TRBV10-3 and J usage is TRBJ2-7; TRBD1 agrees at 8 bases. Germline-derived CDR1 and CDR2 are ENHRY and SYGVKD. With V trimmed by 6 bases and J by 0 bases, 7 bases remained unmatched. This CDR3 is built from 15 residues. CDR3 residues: CAISQTGANSYEQYF. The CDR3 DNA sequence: TGTGCCATCAGCCAGACAGGGGCCAACTCCTACGAGCAGTACTTC.

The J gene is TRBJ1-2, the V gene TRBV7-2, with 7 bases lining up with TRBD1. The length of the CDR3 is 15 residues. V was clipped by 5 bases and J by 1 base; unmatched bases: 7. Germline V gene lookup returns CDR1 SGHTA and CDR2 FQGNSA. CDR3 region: CASSPSQGDNYGYTF. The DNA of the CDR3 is TGTGCCAGCAGCCCGTCGCAGGGGGATAACTATGGCTACACCTTC.

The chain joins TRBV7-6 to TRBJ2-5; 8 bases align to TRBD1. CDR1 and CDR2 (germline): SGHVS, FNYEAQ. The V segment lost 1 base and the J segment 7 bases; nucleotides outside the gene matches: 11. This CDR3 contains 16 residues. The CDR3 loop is CASSLGGGQGVGTQYF. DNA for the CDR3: TGTGCCAGCAGCTTAGGGGGCGGACAGGGAGTTGGGACCCAGTACTTC.

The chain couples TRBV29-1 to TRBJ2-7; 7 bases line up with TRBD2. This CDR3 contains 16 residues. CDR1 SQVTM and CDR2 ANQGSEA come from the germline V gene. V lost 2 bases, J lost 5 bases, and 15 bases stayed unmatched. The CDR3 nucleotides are TGCAGCGTTGAAATGGGGAGGGGCGGGAGAAGCAACGAGCAGTACTTC. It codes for CSVEMGRGGRSNEQYF.

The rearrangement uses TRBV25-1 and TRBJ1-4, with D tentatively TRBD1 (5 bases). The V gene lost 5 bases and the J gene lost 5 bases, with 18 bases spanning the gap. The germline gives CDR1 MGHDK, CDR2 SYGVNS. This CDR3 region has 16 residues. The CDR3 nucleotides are TGTGCCAGCAGTCCGCCCCGGGCAGGGACGAATGAAAAACTGTTTTTT. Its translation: CASSPPRAGTNEKLFF.

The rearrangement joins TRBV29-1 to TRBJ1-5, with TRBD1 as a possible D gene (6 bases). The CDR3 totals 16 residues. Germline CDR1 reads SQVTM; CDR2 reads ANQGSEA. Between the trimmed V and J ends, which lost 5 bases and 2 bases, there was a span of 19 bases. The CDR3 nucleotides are TGCAGCGTTAAGACAGGAGGCGTGGGTGGCAATCAGCCCCAGCATTTT. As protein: CSVKTGGVGGNQPQHF.

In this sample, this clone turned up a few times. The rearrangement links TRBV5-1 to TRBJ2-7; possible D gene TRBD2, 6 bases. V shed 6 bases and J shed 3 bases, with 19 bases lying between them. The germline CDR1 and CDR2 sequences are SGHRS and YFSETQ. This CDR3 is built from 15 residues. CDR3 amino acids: CASKTGDLNLYEQYF. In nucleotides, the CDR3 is TGCGCCAGCAAGACGGGGGATCTGAATCTCTACGAGCAGTACTTC.

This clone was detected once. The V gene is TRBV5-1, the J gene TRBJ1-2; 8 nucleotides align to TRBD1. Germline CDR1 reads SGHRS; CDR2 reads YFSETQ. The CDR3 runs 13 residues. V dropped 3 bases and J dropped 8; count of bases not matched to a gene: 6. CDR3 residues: CASSSFGQGGYTF. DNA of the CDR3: TGCGCCAGCAGCTCCTTCGGACAGGGAGGCTACACCTTC.

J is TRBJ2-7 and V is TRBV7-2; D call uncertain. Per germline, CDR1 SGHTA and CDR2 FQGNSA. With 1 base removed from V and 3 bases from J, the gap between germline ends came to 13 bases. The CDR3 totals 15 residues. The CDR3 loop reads CASSLDPQSRYEQYF. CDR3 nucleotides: TGTGCCAGCAGCTTAGATCCCCAGTCTCGCTACGAGCAGTACTTC.